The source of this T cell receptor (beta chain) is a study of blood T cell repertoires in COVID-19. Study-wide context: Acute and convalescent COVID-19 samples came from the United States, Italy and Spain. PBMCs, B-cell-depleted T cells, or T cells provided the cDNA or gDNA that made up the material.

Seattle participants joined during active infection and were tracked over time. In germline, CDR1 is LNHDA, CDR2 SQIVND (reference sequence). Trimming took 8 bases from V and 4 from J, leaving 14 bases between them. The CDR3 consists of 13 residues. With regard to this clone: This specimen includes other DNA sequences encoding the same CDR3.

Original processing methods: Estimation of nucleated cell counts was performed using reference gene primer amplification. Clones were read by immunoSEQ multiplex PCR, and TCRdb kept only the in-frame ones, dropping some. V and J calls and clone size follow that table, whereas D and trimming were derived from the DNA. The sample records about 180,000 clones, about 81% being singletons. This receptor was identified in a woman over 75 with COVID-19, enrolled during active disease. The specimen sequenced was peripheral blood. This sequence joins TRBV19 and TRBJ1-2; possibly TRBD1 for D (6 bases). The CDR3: CASGLGTSYGYTF. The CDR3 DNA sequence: TGTGCCAGTGGCCTGGGGACAAGCTATGGCTACACCTTC.